Below, 8 T cell receptor beta chains from the same sample are listed, as sequenced in a study of cytomegalovirus exposure and HLA in healthy donors. PCR was performed using 60 Vbeta and 13 Jbeta primers. Assay used: immunoSEQ multiplex PCR; TCRdb lists only in-frame clones, some missing. This sample carries some 57,000 clones, more than 70% of them seen once, and the ten largest clones take less than 7%. The sequencing input was PBMCs. Receptor source: a woman in her thirties in good health and CMV-seronegative.

J is TRBJ2-1 and V is TRBV11-2; D perhaps matches TRBD2 (5 bases). Germline V gene lookup returns CDR1 SGHAT and CDR2 FQNNGV. The CDR3 totals 13 residues. V lost 8 bases, J lost 7 bases, and 15 bases lay in between. The CDR3 spells CASFWGDGNEQFF. The CDR3 bases are TGTGCCAGCTTTTGGGGAGATGGGAATGAGCAGTTCTTC.

The chain uses TRBV4-1 and TRBJ2-1; weak D call: TRBD1 (6 bases). The CDR3 length is 13 residues. The germline V and J ends were trimmed by 5 bases and 5 bases, with 10 bases remaining between them. Per germline, CDR1 MGHRA and CDR2 YSYEKL. The CDR3 DNA reads as TGCGCCAGCAGCTTGACAGGTAACAATGAGCAGTTCTTC. This encodes CASSLTGNNEQFF.

The genes are TRBV30 and TRBJ1-2; tentative D call: TRBD1 (5 bases). Deletions cut 1 base from V and 7 bases from J, with 16 bases between. The CDR3 extends over 14 amino acids. Germline CDR1 GTSNPN, CDR2 SVGIG (reference sequence). CDR3 loop: CAWSAQGGAGGYTF. The CDR3, as DNA: TGTGCCTGGAGTGCACAAGGTGGGGCCGGTGGCTACACCTTC.

V is TRBV6-5 and J is TRBJ2-7, with 11 positions matching TRBD2. The germline gives CDR1 MNHEY, CDR2 SVGAGI. The CDR3 consists of 16 residues. The V gene end was trimmed by 4 bases and the J gene end by 2 bases; junction bases not matched to a gene: 7. This chain's CDR3 is CASSFTLAGGTYEQYF. DNA of the CDR3: TGTGCCAGCAGTTTTACTCTAGCGGGAGGCACCTACGAGCAGTACTTC.

CDR3 sequence reads: CASSLVGREETQYF. CDR3 bases: TGTGCCAGCAGCTTAGTAGGCAGGGAAGAGACCCAGTACTTC. The chain uses TRBV13 and TRBJ2-5; TRBD1 might be the D (5 bases). Germline-derived CDR1 and CDR2 are PRHDT and FYEKMQ (reference sequence). Trimming took 1 base from V and 3 from J, leaving 9 bases between them. The CDR3 covers 14 residues. Looking up the rest from reference TRBV13 and TRBJ2-5 gives the full variable domain: AAGVIQSPRHLIKEKRETATLKCYPIPRHDTVYWYQQGPGQDPQFLISFYEKMQSDKGSIPDRFSAQQFSDYHSELNMSSLELGDSALYFCASSLVGREETQYFGPGTRLLVL.

The chain links TRBV6-1 to TRBJ1-5; D call uncertain. The V end lost 1 base, the J end lost 0 bases, and 7 bases lay between the germline ends. Germline assignment: CDR1 MNHNS and CDR2 SASEGT. This CDR3 contains 15 residues. CDR3 loop: CASSEGGYSNQPQHF. The CDR3 DNA follows: TGTGCCAGCAGTGAAGGAGGCTATAGCAATCAGCCCCAGCATTTT.

The CDR3 region is CASSLVSAGGFQETQYF. CDR3 sequence (DNA): TGTGCCAGCAGCTTAGTGAGTGCGGGAGGATTCCAAGAGACCCAGTACTTC. This rearrangement joins TRBV11-2 to TRBJ2-5, with TRBD2 matching 8 bases. CDR3 length: 17 residues. The J segment lost 1 base and the V segment lost 1 base, leaving 8 bases of the junction unmatched. From germline, CDR1 is SGHAT and CDR2 FQNNGV.

The V call is TRBV5-1, the J call TRBJ1-4, with 7 bases that match TRBD1. The CDR3 loop spans 14 amino acids. Germline assignment: CDR1 SGHRS and CDR2 YFSETQ. V trimming: 6 bases; J trimming: 4 bases; junction bases outside the gene matches: 6. DNA of the CDR3: TGCGCCAGCACCCTGGGGACAGTTAATGAAAAACTGTTTTTT. Residues: CASTLGTVNEKLFF.